The 19 T cell receptor beta chains listed next were all sequenced from one sample in a study of CD8 T cells in ankylosing spondylitis. A single record per CDR3 protein comes from TCRdb applying MiXCR to the 5' RACE reads. The table shows 100,000 to 150,000 distinct CDR3 sequences, with about a tenth occurring only once. Sequencing was performed on blood, either unsorted or a sorted T cell fraction (not recorded which). The receptors come from a male donor with ankylosing spondylitis or in good health (not recorded which).

This clonotype was seen a few times. The V gene is TRBV6-1, the J gene TRBJ1-2, with D uncertain. This CDR3 has 15 amino acids. V lost 5 bases to trimming and J lost 7 bases, with 20 bases between them. CDR1 is MNHNS and CDR2 is SASEGT in the germline V gene. The CDR3 DNA reads as TGTGCCAGCAGTCCGGTCGAGAGGGCTGGTAGTGGCTACACCTTC. Its translation is CASSPVERAGSGYTF.

This clonotype was recorded at least ten times. The chain has TRBV7-2 and TRBJ1-3; TRBD1 matches at 8 bases. Germline V CDR1 and CDR2: SGHTA, FQGNSA. V was clipped by 5 bases and J by 0 bases; unmatched bases: 9. This CDR3 comprises 17 residues. DNA for the CDR3: TGTGCCAGCAGCGGTAGGGGGCAGGGGGCCTCTGGAAACACCATATATTTT. The encoded protein is CASSGRGQGASGNTIYF. The full variable domain, with the rest looked up from reference TRBV7-2 and TRBJ1-3, is GAGVSQSPSNKVTEKGKDVELRCDPISGHTALYWYRQSLGQGLEFLIYFQGNSAPDKSGLPSDRFSAERTGGSVSTLTIQRTQQEDSAVYLCASSGRGQGASGNTIYFGEGSWLTVV.

This clonotype was detected many times. This sequence joins TRBV7-2 and TRBJ1-1; D ambiguous. CDR1 is SGHTA, CDR2 FQGNSA, per germline. V was trimmed by 1 base and J by 1 base, leaving 7 bases between them. The CDR3 is 14 amino acids. For the CDR3, the DNA is TGTGCCAGCAGCTTAGAAACGGGGAACACTGAAGCTTTCTTT. The encoded protein is CASSLETGNTEAFF.

This clonotype showed up many times. This chain links TRBV21-1 with TRBJ1-5; TRBD1 is the table's D call, not checked against the DNA. TRBV21-1 corresponds to a pseudogene. This CDR3 region has 15 residues. The CDR3 region is CASSNFDRRNQPQHF. The CDR3 DNA is TGTGCCAGCAGCAATTTCGACAGGCGCAATCAGCCCCAGCATTTT.

The V gene is TRBV19, the J gene TRBJ2-3; TRBD2 aligns across 7 bases. This CDR3 contains 14 residues. The V gene end was trimmed by 4 bases and the J gene end by 4 bases; junction bases not matched to a gene: 5. CDR1 LNHDA and CDR2 SQIVND come from the germline V gene (reference sequence). CDR3 protein: CASSSGRGPDTQYF. CDR3 nucleotides: TGTGCCAGTAGTAGCGGGAGAGGGCCAGATACGCAGTATTTT.

This clonotype was counted ten times or more. The chain combines TRBV9 with TRBJ2-1; TRBD1 aligns across 8 bases. Per the germline V gene, CDR1 is SGDLS and CDR2 is YYNGEE. V lost 3 bases and J lost 6; bases outside the gene matches: 8. This CDR3 has 15 amino acids. CDR3 coding DNA: TGTGCCAGCAGCGGAGGACAGGGCGAAGGCAATGAGCAGTTCTTC. As protein: CASSGGQGEGNEQFF.

This clonotype occurred many times. The rearrangement joins TRBV7-6 to TRBJ2-3; 7 nucleotides agree with TRBD1. V was pared by 5 bases and J by 0 bases, with 5 bases of the junction left unmatched. The CDR3 consists of 15 residues. Germline V gene lookup returns CDR1 SGHVS and CDR2 FNYEAQ. This CDR3 reads CASSLRDRSTDTQYF. The CDR3 coding sequence is TGTGCCAGCAGCCTAAGGGACAGAAGCACAGATACGCAGTATTTT. Variable domain in full (rest from reference TRBV7-6 and TRBJ2-3): GAGVSQSPRYKVTKRGQDVALRCDPISGHVSLYWYRQALGQGPEFLTYFNYEAQQDKSGLPNDRFSAERPEGSISTLTIQRTEQRDSAMYRCASSLRDRSTDTQYFGPGTRLTVL.

This clonotype was detected ten times or more. V and J are TRBV20-1 and TRBJ2-3; D possibly corresponds to TRBD2 (6 bases). The CDR3 has 14 residues. Germline V gene data show CDR1 as DFQATT and CDR2 as SNEGSKA (reference sequence). The V end was cut by 1 base, the J end by 2 bases, with 10 bases between. CDR3 bases: TGCAGTGCTAGAGTCGGGAGTCCCACAGATACGCAGTATTTT. This sequence encodes CSARVGSPTDTQYF.

The genes are TRBV7-2 and TRBJ1-1; D is possibly TRBD1 (5 bases). There are 16 residues in the CDR3. Trimming took 3 bases from V and 1 from J, leaving 15 bases between them. Germline values: CDR1 SGHTA, CDR2 FQGNSA. The CDR3 coding sequence is TGTGCCAGCAGCTTCAGTACGACAGTTTCGAACACTGAAGCTTTCTTT. It specifies CASSFSTTVSNTEAFF.

Only a few counts were recorded for this clonotype. The CDR3 sequence is CASSHLAYQETQYF. The CDR3 DNA reads as TGTGCCAGCAGCCACCTAGCGTACCAAGAGACCCAGTACTTC. V and J are TRBV7-2 and TRBJ2-5; perhaps TRBD2 as D (6 bases). Germline V gene sequence: CDR1 SGHTA, CDR2 FQGNSA. V lost 5 bases to trimming and J lost 0 bases, with 10 bases between them. The CDR3 has 14 amino acids.

This clonotype has ten or more counts. This chain connects TRBV20-1 to TRBJ2-5; TRBD1 or TRBD2 may be the D gene (5 bases each). Trimming removed 1 base from V and 0 bases from J, with 12 bases in between. The CDR3 covers 15 residues. Germline lookup yields CDR1 DFQATT and CDR2 SNEGSKA (reference sequence). As DNA, the CDR3 is TGCAGTGCTAGAGGGGACGTAAGCTACCAAGAGACCCAGTACTTC. Amino acids: CSARGDVSYQETQYF.

This clonotype showed up many times. This chain connects TRBV2 to TRBJ1-1; D unclear. The CDR3 extends over 14 amino acids. V gave up 5 bases and J gave up 7 bases, with 17 bases separating them. The germline V gene encodes CDR1 SNHLY and CDR2 FYNNEI. CDR3 sequence (DNA): TGTGCCAGCAGTACTGGAACCGCGGGCCTTGAAGCTTTCTTT. Translating gives CASSTGTAGLEAFF.

This clonotype was counted between two and nine times. The CDR3: CSASVSISTGLPSGANVLTF. CDR3 DNA sequence: TGCAGTGCTAGTGTTTCAATTTCGACAGGGTTGCCCTCTGGGGCCAACGTCCTGACTTTC. The chain links TRBV20-1 to TRBJ2-6, with 7 bases fitting TRBD1. Looked up from germline, CDR1 is DFQATT and CDR2 is SNEGSKA (reference sequence). V shed 3 bases and J 0 bases; nucleotides not matched to a gene: 17. The CDR3 runs to 20 residues.

A note on this clonotype: This may come from a read error, since a much larger clone is one base off. This rearrangement joins TRBV5-6 to TRBJ2-1; D may be TRBD1 (5 bases). The germline V gene has CDR1 SGHDT and CDR2 YYEEEE. Trimming pared 4 bases from V and 2 bases from J, leaving 13 bases between. CDR3 length: 15 residues. CDR3 DNA sequence: TGTGCCAGCAGCACCGGGCCAGGGACCTACAATGAGCAGTTCTTC. Translation gives CASSTGPGTYNEQFF.

This clonotype showed up many times. V usage is TRBV7-3 and J usage is TRBJ2-1, with 9 positions matching TRBD2. Germline values: CDR1 SGHTA, CDR2 FQGTGA. There are 16 residues in the CDR3. The trim removed 2 bases at V and 2 bases at J, leaving 4 bases unmatched. This chain's CDR3 is CASSLGAGGAYNEQFF. The CDR3 nucleotides are TGTGCCAGCAGCTTAGGGGCGGGAGGGGCCTACAATGAGCAGTTCTTC. Looking up the rest from reference TRBV7-3 and TRBJ2-1 gives the full variable domain: GAGVSQTPSNKVTEKGKYVELRCDPISGHTALYWYRQSLGQGPEFLIYFQGTGAADDSGLPNDRFFAVRPEGSVSTLKIQRTERGDSAVYLCASSLGAGGAYNEQFFGPGTRLTVL.

This clonotype was observed at least ten times. The CDR3 loop reads CSAPRPGESYEQYF. The CDR3, as DNA: TGCAGTGCTCCCCGCCCGGGGGAGTCCTACGAGCAGTACTTC. The chain combines TRBV20-1 with TRBJ2-7, with D possibly matching TRBD2 (6 bases). The V and J ends lost 5 bases and 1 base respectively, with 15 bases between them. Germline CDR1 is DFQATT and CDR2 is SNEGSKA (reference sequence). The CDR3 runs to 14 residues.

This clonotype was recorded at least ten times. The chain uses TRBV29-1 and TRBJ2-2; D possibly corresponds to TRBD2 (5 bases). V was pared by 7 bases and J by 4 bases, with 7 bases between. This CDR3 region has 11 residues. CDR1 SQVTM and CDR2 ANQGSEA come from the germline V gene. CDR3 DNA sequence: TGCAGCGCGAGCGGCACCGGGGAGCTGTTTTTT. This encodes CSASGTGELFF.

This clonotype was detected a few times. The gene calls are TRBV7-2 and TRBJ1-2, with 11 bases that match TRBD1. CDR1 is SGHTA, CDR2 FQGNSA, per germline. After removal of 3 bases from V and 8 bases from J, the junction contained 2 bases not matched to a gene. The CDR3 consists of 13 residues. The CDR3 spells CASSLGQGEGYTF. CDR3 bases: TGTGCCAGCAGCTTGGGACAGGGGGAAGGCTACACCTTC.

The chain has TRBV6-2 or TRBV6-3 and TRBJ1-1; no definite D call. Germline V gives CDR1 MNHEY, CDR2 SVGEGT. Trimming left V 3 bases short and J 8 bases short, with 10 bases between. The CDR3 consists of 12 residues. CDR3 region: CASSYSAAEAFF. DNA for the CDR3: TGTGCCAGCAGTTATTCAGCAGCCGAAGCTTTCTTT.